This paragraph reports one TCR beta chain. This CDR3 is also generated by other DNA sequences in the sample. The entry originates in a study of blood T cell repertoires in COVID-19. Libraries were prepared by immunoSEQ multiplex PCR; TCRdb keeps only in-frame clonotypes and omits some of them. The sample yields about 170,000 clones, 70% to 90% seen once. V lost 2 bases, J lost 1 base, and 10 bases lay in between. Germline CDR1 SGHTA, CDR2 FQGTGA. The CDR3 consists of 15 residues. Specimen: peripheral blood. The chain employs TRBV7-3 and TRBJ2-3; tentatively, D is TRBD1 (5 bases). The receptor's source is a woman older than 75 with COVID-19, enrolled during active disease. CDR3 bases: TGTGCCAGCAGCTTAGGTGGGGCAGGCACAGATACGCAGTATTTT. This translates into CASSLGGAGTDTQYF.